This TCR beta chain comes out of a study of HIV-infected patients and healthy controls. This clonotype was observed many times. The CDR3 runs to 15 residues. CDR1 and CDR2 from the germline V gene are SGDLS and YYNGEE. V lost 2 bases to trimming and J lost 4 bases; unmatched junction nucleotides: 3. TCRdb redid the calling of the 5' RACE reads with MiXCR, one entry per CDR3 protein. The table includes about 18,000 distinct CDR3 sequences, roughly 20% detected once. The specimen was CD8+ T cells from blood. This clonotype originated in a human donor in good health. This sequence joins TRBV9 and TRBJ2-2, with 9 bases that match TRBD1. Written as DNA, the CDR3 is TGTGCCAGCAGCGTCGGGACAGGGACCACCGGGGAGCTGTTTTTT. Translated: CASSVGTGTTGELFF.